Sequencing of this TCR beta chain was carried out in a study of metastatic and nonmetastatic thyroid tumors. Many counts were recorded for this clone. There were no patients who had received any treatment before thyroid surgery. TCRdb called clones again from the PCR reads with MiXCR. The sample contains about 20,000 clones, more than 15% of which appear only once. V was clipped by 1 base and J by 1 base, with 4 bases between them. The CDR3 is made up of 13 amino acids. Germline V gives CDR1 SGHVS, CDR2 FNYEAQ. The source of this sequence is a female donor with papillary thyroid cancer or a benign thyroid nodule (not recorded which). Some clones in this sample may be carry-over from other donors' samples. The chain combines TRBV7-6 with TRBJ1-1; D uncertain. Sequenced material: tumor tissue. The CDR3 region is CASSLEENTEAFF. The CDR3, as DNA: TGTGCCAGCAGCTTAGAAGAGAACACTGAAGCTTTCTTT. The full variable domain, with the rest looked up from reference TRBV7-6 and TRBJ1-1, is GAGVSQSPRYKVTKRGQDVALRCDPISGHVSLYWYRQALGQGPEFLTYFNYEAQQDKSGLPNDRFSAERPEGSISTLTIQRTEQRDSAMYRCASSLEENTEAFFGQGTRLTVV.